This TCR beta chain stems from a study of shared clonotypes between healthy human individuals. About the study: There were three CD4 naive, three CD4 memory, two CD8 naive and one CD8 memory plates per donor.

Naive CD8 cells were CD45RO-negative, positively selected for CCR7, excluding terminally differentiated effector memory CD45RA+ cells. Whole-study findings and limits: Some naive CD4 clonotypes, around 5%, turned up in common across four donors.

About this clone: What it binds is unknown.

The table came from immunoSEQ multiplex PCR; TCRdb's copy has only in-frame clones and leaves some out. The sample lists a few hundred thousand clones, about 95% seen once, with about 0.11% in the top ten. The V and J ends lost 1 base and 0 bases respectively, with 11 bases between them. This CDR3 spans 16 amino acids. The V gene's germline CDR1 is SGHRS and CDR2 YFSETQ. Sequenced sample: naive CD8+ T cells sorted from blood. The chain is built from TRBV5-1 and TRBJ2-1; D possibly corresponds to TRBD1 (6 bases). The sequence was collected from a woman under 40 in good health. Here the CDR3 reads CASSLTGWGSYNEQFF. In DNA, the CDR3 is TGCGCCAGCAGCTTGACAGGGTGGGGCTCCTACAATGAGCAGTTCTTC.